These 10 T cell receptor beta chains originate from one sample sequenced in a study of T-cell memory formation after mild COVID-19 (TCRdb year 2021). Libraries were built with 5' RACE. The run used an Illumina NovaSeq 6000. TCRdb passed the public sequencing reads through fastp at Q25 and MiXCR, retaining productive beta sequences. Every CDR3 protein is listed once, alongside the most common genes and DNA of its rows. In this sample the table shows fewer than 600,000 distinct CDR3 sequences, roughly 21% of which occur a single time. Of the sample, 7% to 9% is held by the ten largest clones. Sequencing used PBMCs or a T cell subset sorted from them (not recorded which). These receptors all stem from an adult woman who had mild COVID-19 (a few samples of this study predate the infection). The sample titles of this study are shuffled in the database, so cell type and time point are left out; the donor was told from shared clones.

The rearrangement uses TRBV7-8 and TRBJ2-1; 11 bases line up with TRBD1. V shed 5 bases and J 5 bases; nucleotides not matched to a gene: 11. This CDR3 spans 17 amino acids. Germline V gene data show CDR1 as SGHVS and CDR2 as FQNEAQ. The CDR3 sequence: CASSALRDRGTHNEQFF. The CDR3 bases are TGTGCCAGCAGCGCGCTCAGGGACAGGGGGACCCACAATGAGCAGTTCTTC. Filled out from reference TRBV7-8 and TRBJ2-1, the complete variable domain reads GAGVSQSPRYKVAKRGQDVALRCDPISGHVSLFWYQQALGQGPEFLTYFQNEAQLDKSGLPSDRFFAERPEGSVSTLKIQRTQQEDSAVYLCASSALRDRGTHNEQFFGPGTRLTVL.

This chain links TRBV7-2 with TRBJ2-5; TRBD2 might be the D (5 bases). Germline V CDR1 and CDR2: SGHTA, FQGNSA. The V end lost 8 bases, the J end lost 3 bases, and 16 bases lay between the germline ends. The CDR3 is 14 residues long. The CDR3 loop is CASSTFYGEETQYF. CDR3 coding DNA: TGTGCCAGCTCCACCTTTTACGGGGAAGAGACCCAGTACTTC.

This clonotype was picked up a small number of times. V gene TRBV7-8 combines with J gene TRBJ2-1; 9 nucleotides agree with TRBD1. J was trimmed by 5 bases and V by 5 bases; bases with no gene match: 13. The germline CDR1 and CDR2 sequences are SGHVS and FQNEAQ. CDR3 length: 17 amino acids. The CDR3 DNA reads TGTGCCAGCAGCCAAAAGAGGACAGGGGCGTTTGACAATGAGCAGTTCTTC. Translated: CASSQKRTGAFDNEQFF. The full variable domain, in which reference TRBV7-8 and TRBJ2-1 provide the parts outside the CDR3, is GAGVSQSPRYKVAKRGQDVALRCDPISGHVSLFWYQQALGQGPEFLTYFQNEAQLDKSGLPSDRFFAERPEGSVSTLKIQRTQQEDSAVYLCASSQKRTGAFDNEQFFGPGTRLTVL.

This clonotype was detected once. The rearrangement joins TRBV2 to TRBJ2-1; 9 bases are a match to TRBD2. CDR1 SNHLY and CDR2 FYNNEI come from the germline V gene. Unmatched junction bases numbered 11, after V lost 1 base and J lost 4 bases. The CDR3 runs 18 residues. The CDR3 DNA is TGTGCCAGCAGTGAAGAAGAGGGGAGCGGGGGGCTATACAATGAGCAGTTCTTC. This gives the protein CASSEEEGSGGLYNEQFF.

J is TRBJ2-1 and V is TRBV5-6; possibly TRBD1 or TRBD2 for D (5 bases each). The CDR3 has 19 amino acids. V gave up 4 bases and J gave up 0 bases, with 23 bases separating them. Germline V lookup: CDR1 SGHDT, CDR2 YYEEEE. CDR3 sequence reads: CASSRTTSGSGSSYNEQFF. The CDR3 nucleotides read TGTGCCAGCAGCCGAACCACCTCAGGGTCGGGGAGCTCCTACAATGAGCAGTTCTTC.

This clonotype was counted between two and nine times. This sequence joins TRBV30 and TRBJ1-1; D is uncertain. This CDR3 has 14 amino acids. V was trimmed by 0 bases and J by 3 bases, leaving 11 bases between them. Germline CDR1 and CDR2: GTSNPN and SVGIG (reference sequence). DNA for the CDR3: TGTGCCTGGAGTGTCGGTGGGCCGGACACTGAAGCTTTCTTT. Translation: CAWSVGGPDTEAFF.

This clonotype was seen more than once but under ten times. The chain recombines TRBV6-5 with TRBJ2-3; 8 bases map to TRBD1. This CDR3 region has 16 residues. Germline CDR1 MNHEY, CDR2 SVGAGI. Trimming removed 5 bases from V and 4 bases from J; junction bases left unmatched: 11. CDR3 amino acids: CASSPIDRGGADTQYF. CDR3 coding DNA: TGTGCCAGCAGTCCGATCGACAGGGGCGGCGCAGATACGCAGTATTTT.

This clonotype was found a few times. The gene calls are TRBV5-1 and TRBJ2-5, with a possible D match to TRBD2 (5 bases). The V end was cut by 5 bases, the J end by 5 bases, with 13 bases between. This CDR3 comprises 13 residues. Germline CDR1 reads SGHRS; CDR2 reads YFSETQ. DNA for the CDR3: TGCGCCAGCAGTTCGTACACTAGGGAGACCCAGTACTTC. Protein product: CASSSYTRETQYF.

The chain combines TRBV7-2 with TRBJ2-3, with D possibly being TRBD2 (6 bases). V was clipped by 2 bases and J by 2 bases, with 17 bases between them. The CDR3 has 17 residues. Germline V lookup: CDR1 SGHTA, CDR2 FQGNSA. The CDR3 region is CASSLTPGGKTTDTQYF. The CDR3 DNA sequence: TGTGCCAGCAGCTTAACCCCGGGCGGGAAGACCACAGATACGCAGTATTTT.

This clonotype was counted only a few times. This chain links TRBV12-3 or TRBV12-4 with TRBJ2-1; perhaps TRBD2 as D (6 bases). CDR3 size: 17 residues. Trimming took 7 bases from V and 6 from J, leaving 25 bases between them. CDR3 sequence: CASMSTIGEATGNEQFF. In nucleotides, the CDR3 is TGTGCCAGCATGTCGACGATAGGGGAGGCTACCGGCAATGAGCAGTTCTTC.